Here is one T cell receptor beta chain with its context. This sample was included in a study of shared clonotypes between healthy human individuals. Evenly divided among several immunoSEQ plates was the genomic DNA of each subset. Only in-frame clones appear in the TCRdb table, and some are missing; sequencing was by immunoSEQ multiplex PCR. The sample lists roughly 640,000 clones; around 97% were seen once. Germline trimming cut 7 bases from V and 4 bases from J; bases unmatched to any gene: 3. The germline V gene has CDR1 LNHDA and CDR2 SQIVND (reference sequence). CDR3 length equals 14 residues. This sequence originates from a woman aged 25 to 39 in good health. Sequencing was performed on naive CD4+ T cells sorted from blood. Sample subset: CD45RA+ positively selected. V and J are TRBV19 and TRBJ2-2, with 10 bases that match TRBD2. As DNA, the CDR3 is TGTGCCAGTAAAAGCGGGAGGGCCACCGGGGAGCTGTTTTTT. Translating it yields CASKSGRATGELFF.